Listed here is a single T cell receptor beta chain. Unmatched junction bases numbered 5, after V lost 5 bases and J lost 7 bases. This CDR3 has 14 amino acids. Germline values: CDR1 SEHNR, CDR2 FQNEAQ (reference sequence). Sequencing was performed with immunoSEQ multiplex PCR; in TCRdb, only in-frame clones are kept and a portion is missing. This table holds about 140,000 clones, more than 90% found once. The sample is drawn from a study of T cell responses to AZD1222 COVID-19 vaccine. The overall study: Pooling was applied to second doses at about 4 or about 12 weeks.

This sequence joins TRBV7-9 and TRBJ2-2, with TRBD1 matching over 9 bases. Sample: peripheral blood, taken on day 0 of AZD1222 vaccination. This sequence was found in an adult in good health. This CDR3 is CASSLGQGNGELFF. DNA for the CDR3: TGTGCCAGCAGCCTCGGACAGGGGAACGGGGAGCTGTTTTTT.